This T cell receptor (beta chain) was found in a study of CD8+ T cells in alopecia areata. Study results and caveats: When scalp samples are sequenced, resident alphabeta T cells of normal skin are also captured. The study found higher clonality in lesional than normal scalp, especially in alopecia totalis/universalis.

Germline CDR1 and CDR2: SGHRS and YFSETQ. V was pared by 2 bases and J by 8 bases, with 10 bases between. The CDR3 has 13 residues. RNA, once extracted, was reverse transcribed into cDNA for use as the sequencing template. Profiling relied on immunoSEQ multiplex PCR, and the TCRdb table lists in-frame clones only, not all of them. The data contain about 200,000 clones, around 50% of them singletons. As concerns this clone: The antigen remains unidentified.

The sequenced material came from CD8+ T cells sorted from blood. The chain has TRBV5-1 and TRBJ1-4; a possible D gene is TRBD1 (5 bases). The clonotype comes from a human donor in good health. CDR3 sequence (DNA): TGCGCCAGCAGCTTCCAAGGGGCAGAAAAACTGTTTTTT. Its translation is CASSFQGAEKLFF.